These 9 T cell receptor beta chains were all obtained from the same sample, sequenced in a study of healthy donors' naive CD4 and CD8 T cells. A linear amplification protocol produced the TCR libraries from 450 to 500 ng of total RNA. One entry per CDR3 protein, called by TCRdb with MiXCR from the reads. The table has some 190,000 distinct CDR3 sequences, 65% to 75% seen once. The sequencing sample was made of naive CD4+ and CD8+ T cells sorted from blood, pooled from several donors. The receptors were sampled from a pool of human donors in good health; the sample pools cells from several healthy donors.

The chain is built from TRBV12-3 or TRBV12-4 and TRBJ2-5; D might be TRBD2 (5 bases). V was pared by 3 bases and J by 4 bases, with 12 bases between. CDR3 length: 14 amino acids. CDR3 protein: CASSLAGGGETQYF. CDR3 sequence (DNA): TGTGCCAGCAGTTTGGCCGGAGGAGGAGAGACCCAGTACTTC.

The J gene is TRBJ1-2, the V gene TRBV7-2; D is perhaps TRBD1 (6 bases). V lost 5 bases and J 6 bases, leaving 25 bases between the germline ends. Per the germline V gene, CDR1 is SGHTA and CDR2 is FQGNSA. The CDR3 is made up of 17 amino acids. For the CDR3, the DNA is TGTGCCAGCAGCCCACAGTTCGGGACAATTAGGATGGATGGCTACACCTTC. It yields the protein CASSPQFGTIRMDGYTF.

This clonotype came up a few times. The rearrangement joins TRBV15 to TRBJ2-7, with 7 bases matching TRBD2. Germline V gives CDR1 LNHNV, CDR2 YYDKDF (reference sequence). The CDR3 loop spans 13 amino acids. V lost 9 bases and J lost 5; bases outside the gene matches: 10. The DNA for the CDR3 is TGTGCCACATCGGGGTCTGCGGGAGACGAGCAGTACTTC. Translating gives CATSGSAGDEQYF.

This clonotype was found a few times. The V and J genes are TRBV19 and TRBJ2-2; TRBD1 matches 7 bases. This CDR3 contains 15 residues. Losses at the gene ends were 4 bases for V and 5 bases for J; bases not matched to a gene: 7. The germline V gene encodes CDR1 LNHDA and CDR2 SQIVND (reference sequence). CDR3 nucleotide sequence: TGTGCCAGTAGTACCCGGGACAGTGGAACCGGGGAGCTGTTTTTT. This gives the protein CASSTRDSGTGELFF.

A few counts support this clonotype. The chain carries TRBV11-2 and TRBJ2-1, with TRBD1 identical over 7 bases. The germline CDR1 and CDR2 sequences are SGHAT and FQNNGV. CDR3 length: 14 amino acids. Trimming at V came to 3 bases and at J to 2 bases, leaving 1 base not matched to a gene. The CDR3 sequence: CASSFDRAYNEQFF. The CDR3 coding sequence is TGTGCCAGCAGCTTCGACAGGGCCTACAATGAGCAGTTCTTC.

The gene calls are TRBV2 and TRBJ2-3; 11 bases align to TRBD2. The germline gives CDR1 SNHLY, CDR2 FYNNEI. The CDR3 sequence is 18 residues long. J gave up 6 bases and V 4 bases, and 15 bases lay outside the gene matches. This CDR3 reads CASSATSGTSGQLDTQYF. DNA of the CDR3: TGTGCCAGCAGTGCCACCTCCGGGACTAGCGGTCAATTGGATACGCAGTATTTT.

The table lists this clonotype with a count of one. The chain couples TRBV20-1 to TRBJ2-3; D is unresolved. V was pared by 3 bases and J by 5 bases, with 9 bases between. The CDR3 is 12 amino acids. CDR1 is DFQATT, CDR2 SNEGSKA, per germline (reference sequence). The CDR3 DNA sequence: TGCAGTGCTAGGCGGCCCGGAGATACGCAGTATTTT. Translating it yields CSARRPGDTQYF.

This clonotype was counted once. This chain links TRBV6-5 with TRBJ1-5, with unresolved D. CDR1 and CDR2 (germline): MNHEY, SVGAGI. V was pared by 4 bases and J by 0 bases, with 25 bases between. The CDR3 runs 20 residues. CDR3 nucleotide sequence: TGTGCCAGCAGTTCTCTTCTAGAAGAAGGGCTGGATTATAGCAATCAGCCCCAGCATTTT. Translated, it gives CASSSLLEEGLDYSNQPQHF.

The chain is built from TRBV6-5 and TRBJ2-1; 7 bases map to TRBD2. J was trimmed by 0 bases and V by 6 bases; bases with no gene match: 8. The CDR3 spans 16 residues. CDR1 and CDR2 (germline): MNHEY, SVGAGI. DNA for the CDR3: TGTGCCAGCAGAGACACTAGCGCGAGCTCCTACAATGAGCAGTTCTTC. This sequence encodes CASRDTSASSYNEQFF.